The sequence of this TCR beta chain was determined in a study of blood T cell repertoires in COVID-19. Study information: Whether acute or convalescent, the COVID-19 samples came from the United States, Italy and Spain. From T cells, B-cell-depleted T cells, or PBMCs came the material, which was cDNA or gDNA.

V lost 6 bases and J 1 base, leaving 18 bases between the germline ends. Germline V gene lookup returns CDR1 MDHEN and CDR2 SYDVKM. The CDR3 spans 16 residues. Per the original methods: From reference gene primer amplification, estimates of nucleated cell counts were derived. Assay used: immunoSEQ multiplex PCR; TCRdb lists only in-frame clones, some missing. V and J calls and clone size follow that table, whereas D and trimming were derived from the DNA. The data contain roughly 350,000 clones, around nine tenths of them seen just once; the ten biggest clones take up around 6.6%. Seattle cases were enrolled at active infection and followed longitudinally.

This sequence joins TRBV28 and TRBJ1-2; D is unclear. This sequence originates from a woman aged 70-85 years with COVID-19, enrolled during active disease. What was sequenced was peripheral blood. For the CDR3, the DNA is TGTGCCAGCAGCCGGGGAATTGCTCGGGATAACTATGGCTACACCTTC. Protein sequence: CASSRGIARDNYGYTF.